These 22 T cell receptor beta chains share one sample of origin, sequenced in a study of shared clonotypes between healthy human individuals. Produced via immunoSEQ multiplex PCR; TCRdb's table is partial and in-frame only. The repertoire has about 600,000 clones, around 97% of them found once; the top ten carry around 0.06%. Sequenced: naive CD4+ T cells sorted from blood. Subset meaning: CD45RA+ positively selected. The receptor source for this set is a woman in her 30s in good health.

The rearrangement uses TRBV5-1 and TRBJ1-1, with TRBD1 matching over 11 bases. Trimming took 7 bases from V and 1 from J; bases not matched to a gene: 6. The CDR3 extends over 15 amino acids. Looked up from germline, CDR1 is SGHRS and CDR2 is YFSETQ. CDR3 coding DNA: TGCGCCAGCTCCGGGACAGGGGGGAGGAACACTGAAGCTTTCTTT. It codes for CASSGTGGRNTEAFF.

CDR3 sequence reads: CSVSTVANTGELFF. The CDR3 DNA reads TGCAGCGTTTCAACGGTCGCGAACACCGGGGAGCTGTTTTTT. The chain is built from TRBV29-1 and TRBJ2-2; unclear D gene. The CDR3 has 14 amino acids. The V end was cut by 5 bases, the J end by 0 bases, with 10 bases between. The V gene's germline CDR1 is SQVTM and CDR2 ANQGSEA.

The genes are TRBV5-4 and TRBJ1-1; D is unresolved. V lost 4 bases and J 0 bases, leaving 7 bases between the germline ends. Germline-derived CDR1 and CDR2 are SGHNT and YYREEE (reference sequence). The CDR3 runs to 13 residues. The CDR3 DNA reads TGTGCCAGCAGCCGGGAGATGAACACTGAAGCTTTCTTT. Amino acids: CASSREMNTEAFF. Complete variable domain (other parts from reference TRBV5-4 and TRBJ1-1): ETGVTQSPTHLIKTRGQQVTLRCSSQSGHNTVSWYQQALGQGPQFIFQYYREEENGRGNFPPRFSGLQFPNYSSELNVNALELDDSALYLCASSREMNTEAFFGQGTRLTVV.

On this clone: Other DNA sequences from this sample encode an identical CDR3 as well. The chain has TRBV19 and TRBJ1-1, with 8 bases fitting TRBD1. V lost 6 bases and J lost 1; bases outside the gene matches: 4. The CDR3 length is 14 residues. Germline values: CDR1 LNHDA, CDR2 SQIVND (reference sequence). The CDR3 bases are TGTGCCAGTAGCCCCGACAGGGGGAACACTGAAGCTTTCTTT. As protein: CASSPDRGNTEAFF.

The chain joins TRBV5-1 to TRBJ2-2, with D perhaps TRBD1 or TRBD2 (5 bases each). The CDR3 has 16 residues. V was shortened by 4 bases and J by 1 base, with 14 bases between the two germline ends. Germline lookup yields CDR1 SGHRS and CDR2 YFSETQ. The DNA of the CDR3 is TGCGCCAGCAGCCCCCCCGGGACGGGGAACACCGGGGAGCTGTTTTTT. Amino acids: CASSPPGTGNTGELFF.

The rearrangement uses TRBV10-3 and TRBJ2-1; D may correspond to TRBD1 or TRBD2 (5 bases each). Trimming pared 3 bases from V and 4 bases from J, leaving 10 bases between. This CDR3 region has 14 residues. CDR1 ENHRY and CDR2 SYGVKD come from the germline V gene. The DNA for the CDR3 is TGTGCCATCAGTGACCCAGAGGGGTACAATGAGCAGTTCTTC. Amino acid sequence: CAISDPEGYNEQFF.

This clone was picked up one time. V gene TRBV27 combines with J gene TRBJ2-7; 10 nucleotides agree with TRBD1. Germline V gene sequence: CDR1 MNHEY, CDR2 SMNVEV (reference sequence). Unmatched junction bases numbered 5, after V lost 4 bases and J lost 2 bases. The CDR3 extends over 15 amino acids. CDR3 region: CASSSPGTGAYEQYF. Written as DNA, the CDR3 is TGTGCCAGCAGTTCCCCCGGGACAGGGGCCTACGAGCAGTACTTC.

The gene calls are TRBV10-3 and TRBJ1-1; TRBD1 is a possible D gene (6 bases). Germline V gene lookup returns CDR1 ENHRY and CDR2 SYGVKD. Trimming took off 5 bases at V and 5 bases at J, with 15 bases between the two ends. The CDR3 is 14 residues long. The CDR3 is CAISPDRSRTEAFF. The CDR3 DNA is TGTGCCATCAGTCCAGACAGGTCTCGTACTGAAGCTTTCTTT.

V and J are TRBV27 and TRBJ2-5, with D perhaps matching TRBD2 (5 bases). Germline CDR1 and CDR2: MNHEY and SMNVEV (reference sequence). This CDR3 region has 13 residues. V was pared by 3 bases and J by 5 bases, with 10 bases between. The chain's CDR3 is CASSFRGSETQYF. CDR3 sequence (DNA): TGTGCCAGCAGTTTTAGAGGGTCGGAGACCCAGTACTTC.

The V call is TRBV27, the J call TRBJ2-7; perhaps TRBD2 as D (5 bases). Germline CDR1 and CDR2: MNHEY and SMNVEV (reference sequence). The CDR3 length is 13 residues. V lost 3 bases, J lost 7 bases, and 13 bases lay in between. CDR3 in DNA: TGTGCCAGCAGTTTCGCTTTTCGGGGTGAGCAGTACTTC. It encodes CASSFAFRGEQYF.

The chain recombines TRBV11-2 with TRBJ2-7, with 15 bases identical to TRBD2. Germline CDR1 SGHAT, CDR2 FQNNGV. Trimming took 5 bases from V and 4 from J; bases not matched to a gene: 9. The CDR3 length is 17 residues. CDR3 protein: CASSPGTSGRRVYEQYF. The CDR3 DNA is TGTGCCAGCAGCCCGGGGACTAGCGGGAGGCGGGTTTACGAGCAGTACTTC.

V gene TRBV5-1 combines with J gene TRBJ1-4; unclear D gene. The CDR3 has 13 amino acids. Germline CDR1 and CDR2: SGHRS and YFSETQ. With 6 bases removed from V and 8 bases from J, the gap between germline ends came to 14 bases. The CDR3 region is CASTSGPGEKLFF. Here the CDR3 DNA reads TGCGCCAGCACCTCCGGACCGGGGGAAAAACTGTTTTTT.

This clone was recorded only once. The V call is TRBV30, the J call TRBJ1-6; tentatively, D is TRBD1 (5 bases). V lost 7 bases and J 9 bases, leaving 25 bases between the germline ends. Germline-derived CDR1 and CDR2 are GTSNPN and SVGIG (reference sequence). The CDR3 runs 16 residues. In DNA, the CDR3 is TGTGCCTCCCGTGCCAGGGCTGTATCCACACGTTCACCCCTCCACTTT. Residues: CASRARAVSTRSPLHF.

The CDR3, as DNA: TGTGCCAGCAGCTTAGGCCCTCGTAGGCGAGACACCTACGAGCAGTACTTC. Its translation: CASSLGPRRRDTYEQYF. The chain joins TRBV11-3 to TRBJ2-7, with D uncertain. This CDR3 spans 17 amino acids. The V gene lost 1 base and the J gene lost 2 bases, with 18 bases spanning the gap. Looked up from germline, CDR1 is SGHNT and CDR2 is YENEEA.

The chain has TRBV7-2 and TRBJ2-1, with D perhaps matching TRBD2 (5 bases). Per germline, CDR1 SGHTA and CDR2 FQGNSA. This CDR3 spans 16 amino acids. V was shortened by 5 bases and J by 1 base, with 15 bases between the two germline ends. For the CDR3, the DNA is TGTGCCAGCAGCCCCAACGGACTGTCGTCCTACAATGAGCAGTTCTTC. Amino acids: CASSPNGLSSYNEQFF.

The rearrangement joins TRBV2 to TRBJ1-1; weak D call: TRBD1 (6 bases). The CDR3 runs to 15 residues. Per germline, CDR1 SNHLY and CDR2 FYNNEI. With 2 bases removed from V and 2 bases from J, the gap between germline ends came to 12 bases. CDR3 DNA sequence: TGTGCCAGCAGTGAAAGTGGACAGCCAAACACTGAAGCTTTCTTT. Its protein product is CASSESGQPNTEAFF.

The rearrangement uses TRBV5-5 and TRBJ2-3; 8 nucleotides agree with TRBD1. CDR1 is SGHKS, CDR2 YYEKEE, per germline (reference sequence). Unmatched junction bases numbered 8, after V lost 4 bases and J lost 1 base. This CDR3 comprises 16 residues. CDR3 coding DNA: TGTGCCAGCAGCCCCGACAGGGGAAGGGGCACAGATACGCAGTATTTT. It yields the protein CASSPDRGRGTDTQYF.

The rearrangement links TRBV5-1 to TRBJ2-5, with D perhaps TRBD2 (5 bases). The CDR3 totals 12 residues. Looked up from germline, CDR1 is SGHRS and CDR2 is YFSETQ. With 4 bases removed from V and 9 bases from J, the gap between germline ends came to 13 bases. The CDR3 region is CASSLAGAAQYF. The CDR3 coding sequence is TGCGCCAGCAGCCTCGCAGGAGCGGCCCAGTACTTC.

This clone appeared a single time. The rearrangement links TRBV21-1 to TRBJ1-1. TRBV21-1 is listed as a pseudogene. The CDR3 length is 16 residues. The CDR3 here is CASRRGLATIRTEAFF. The CDR3 nucleotides are TGTGCCAGCAGGCGCGGGCTAGCTACAATTCGCACTGAAGCTTTCTTT.

The chain uses TRBV30 and TRBJ1-2, with D hard to call. CDR1 and CDR2 (germline): GTSNPN, SVGIG (reference sequence). The CDR3 extends over 11 amino acids. The ends were cut back, 4 bases at V and 4 bases at J, with 7 bases in the middle. The CDR3 DNA sequence: TGTGCCTGGAACCTTATCTATGGCTACACCTTC. Translated: CAWNLIYGYTF.

This clone was seen a single time. The chain employs TRBV28 and TRBJ1-2, with 10 positions matching TRBD1. The CDR3 runs 14 residues. Germline lookup yields CDR1 MDHEN and CDR2 SYDVKM. The ends lost 4 bases at V and 6 bases at J; junction bases unmatched: 5. The CDR3 DNA sequence: TGTGCCAGCAGTTCGGGACAGGGGAGCGATGGCTACACCTTC. Its protein product is CASSSGQGSDGYTF.

The chain links TRBV27 to TRBJ2-1, with TRBD2 as a possible D gene (5 bases). This CDR3 has 15 residues. Germline V lookup: CDR1 MNHEY, CDR2 SMNVEV (reference sequence). Trimming cost V 6 bases and J 0 bases, with 12 bases left between them. The CDR3 loop reads CASRRSGPSYNEQFF. CDR3 coding DNA: TGTGCCAGCAGACGGAGCGGACCCTCCTACAATGAGCAGTTCTTC.